This record covers a single TCR beta chain. Its specificity is not known. The data are from a study of cytomegalovirus exposure and HLA in healthy donors. PCR primers comprised 60 Vbeta and 13 Jbeta primers. The repertoire was sequenced with immunoSEQ multiplex PCR; TCRdb's copy has only in-frame clones and lacks some. The data contain over 110,000 clones, approximately 80% of them seen just once; the ten biggest clones take up roughly 6.2%. This CDR3 contains 15 residues. V dropped 4 bases and J dropped 0 bases, with 11 bases sitting between them. The germline gives CDR1 SGHKS, CDR2 YYEKEE (reference sequence). Study observations and caveats: Accurate prediction of HLA-A and HLA-B alleles (for most subjects) was reportedly achieved from TCR beta sequences. Using the classifier, cytomegalovirus status was reportedly diagnosed with high specificity and sensitivity. Later work found most CMV-associated TCR beta chains apparently HLA-restricted. Versus the approximately 720-donor mean, an Asian-associated ancestry cluster reportedly showed fewer N-insertions in a later analysis.

Input material: PBMCs. This rearrangement joins TRBV5-5 to TRBJ1-3, with D unresolved. This receptor was identified in a middle-aged woman in good health and CMV-seropositive. Here the CDR3 DNA reads TGTGCCAGCAGCCCAAACATGATCTCTGGAAACACCATATATTTT. It is translated as CASSPNMISGNTIYF.